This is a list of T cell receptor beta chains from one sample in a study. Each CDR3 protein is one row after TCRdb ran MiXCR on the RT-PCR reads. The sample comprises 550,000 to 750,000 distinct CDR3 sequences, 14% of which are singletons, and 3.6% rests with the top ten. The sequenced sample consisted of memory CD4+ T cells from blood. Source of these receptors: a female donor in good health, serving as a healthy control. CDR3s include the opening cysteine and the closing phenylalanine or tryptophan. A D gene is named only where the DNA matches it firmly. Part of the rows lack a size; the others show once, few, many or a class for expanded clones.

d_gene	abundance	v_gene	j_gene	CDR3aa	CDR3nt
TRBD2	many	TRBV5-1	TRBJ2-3	CASSLLGIVGTSVLDTQYF	TGCGCCAGCAGCTTACTTGGCATTGTGGGGACTAGCGTGTTGGATACGCAGTATTTT
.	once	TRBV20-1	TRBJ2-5	CSASSECETQYF	TGCAGTGCTTCTAGCGAGTGCGAGACCCAGTACTTC
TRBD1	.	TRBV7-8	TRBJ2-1	CASSDKAISDRRSYNEQFF	TGTGCCAGCAGCGACAAAGCAATTTCGGACAGGCGCTCCTACAATGAGCAGTTCTTC
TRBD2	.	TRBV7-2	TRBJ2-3	CASSLLAGQWGEVQYF	TGTGCCAGCAGCTTACTAGCGGGACAATGGGGTGAGGTGCAGTATTTT
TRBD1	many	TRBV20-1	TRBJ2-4	CSARVQGDIQYF	TGCAGTGCTAGAGTCCAGGGGGACATTCAGTACTTC
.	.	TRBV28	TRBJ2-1	CASSSGGFWNEQFF	TGTGCCAGCAGCTCCGGGGGTTTCTGGAATGAGCAGTTCTTC
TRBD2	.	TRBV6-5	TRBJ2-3	CASRYSGSNTDTQYF	TGTGCCAGCCGTTATAGCGGGTCTAACACAGATACGCAGTATTTT
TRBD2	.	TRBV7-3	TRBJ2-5	CASSLNAASGQETQYF	TGTGCCAGCAGCTTAAATGCGGCTAGCGGCCAAGAGACCCAGTACTTC
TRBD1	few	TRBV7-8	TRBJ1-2	CASSMTGGRGYTF	TGTGCCAGCAGCATGACAGGGGGTAGGGGCTACACCTTC
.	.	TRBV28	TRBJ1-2	CASRNRGHYGYTF	TGTGCCAGCAGGAACCGGGGCCACTATGGCTACACCTTC
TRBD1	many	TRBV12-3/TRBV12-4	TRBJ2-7	CASSLEQGAGEQYF	TGTGCCAGCAGTTTAGAGCAGGGGGCTGGCGAGCAGTACTTC
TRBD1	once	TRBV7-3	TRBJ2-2	CASSTGGTGSPKELFF	TGTGCCAGCAGCACCGGTGGGACAGGGTCCCCCAAGGAGCTGTTTTTT
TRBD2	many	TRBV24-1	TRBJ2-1	CATSDPTSGGYNEQFF	TGTGCCACCAGTGATCCCACTAGCGGGGGTTACAATGAGCAGTTCTTC
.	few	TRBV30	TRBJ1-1	CAWSYFPENTEAFF	TGTGCCTGGAGCTACTTTCCAGAGAACACTGAAGCTTTCTTT
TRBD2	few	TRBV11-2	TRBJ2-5	CASSSQLAGIKTQYF	TGTGCCAGCAGCTCGCAACTAGCGGGGATCAAGACCCAGTACTTC
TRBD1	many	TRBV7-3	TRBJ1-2	CASSLIRTGNYGYTF	TGTGCCAGCAGCTTAATAAGGACAGGGAACTATGGCTACACCTTC
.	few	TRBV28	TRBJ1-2	CASRPTESYGYTF	TGTGCCAGCAGACCGACAGAATCCTATGGCTACACCTTC
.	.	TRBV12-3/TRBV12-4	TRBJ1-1	CASTIGTEAFF	TGTGCCAGCACCATCGGCACTGAAGCTTTCTTT
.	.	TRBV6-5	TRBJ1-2	CASSARGEYGYTF	TGTGCCAGCAGTGCCCGGGGGGAATACGGCTACACCTTC
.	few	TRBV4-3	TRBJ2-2	CASSQPDSNTGELFF	TGCGCCAGCAGCCAACCCGACAGTAACACCGGGGAGCTGTTTTTT
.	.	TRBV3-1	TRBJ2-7	CASSQASTDYEQYF	TGTGCCAGCAGCCAAGCGAGCACAGACTACGAGCAGTACTTC
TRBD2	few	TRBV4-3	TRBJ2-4	CASSQEGLAGLAKNIQYF	TGCGCCAGCAGCCAAGAAGGATTAGCGGGGTTAGCCAAAAACATTCAGTACTTC
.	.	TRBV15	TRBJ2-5	CAVSGIRRETQYF	TGTGCCGTGTCAGGCATCCGGCGGGAGACCCAGTACTTC
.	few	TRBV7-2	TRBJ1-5	CASSSDAIQPQHF	TGTGCCAGCAGCTCCGACGCGATACAGCCCCAGCATTTT
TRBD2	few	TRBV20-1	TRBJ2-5	CSARNPSGYQETQYF	TGCAGTGCTAGGAATCCTAGCGGGTACCAAGAGACCCAGTACTTC
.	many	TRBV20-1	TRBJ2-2	CSARDSGRATSTGELFF	TGCAGTGCTAGAGATTCGGGCAGGGCAACGAGCACCGGGGAGCTGTTTTTT
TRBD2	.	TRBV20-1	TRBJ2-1	CSARRLAGVSDEQFF	TGCAGTGCTAGGCGACTAGCGGGGGTCTCCGATGAGCAGTTCTTC
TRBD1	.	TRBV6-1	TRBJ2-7	CASKIGGTGSGEQYF	TGTGCCAGCAAGATAGGCGGGACAGGGTCAGGGGAGCAGTACTTC
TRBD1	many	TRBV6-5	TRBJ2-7	CASSPQGRVGHEQYF	TGTGCCAGCAGTCCACAGGGGAGAGTAGGCCACGAGCAGTACTTC
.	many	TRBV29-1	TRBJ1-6	CSVRDGNSPLHF	TGCAGCGTTCGGGACGGAAATTCACCCCTCCACTTT
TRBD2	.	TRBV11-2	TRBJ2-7	CASSRSGVGEQYF	TGTGCCAGCAGCAGAAGCGGGGTAGGGGAGCAGTACTTC
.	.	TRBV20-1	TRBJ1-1	CSASVQQNTEAFF	TGCAGTGCTAGCGTACAGCAGAACACTGAAGCTTTCTTT